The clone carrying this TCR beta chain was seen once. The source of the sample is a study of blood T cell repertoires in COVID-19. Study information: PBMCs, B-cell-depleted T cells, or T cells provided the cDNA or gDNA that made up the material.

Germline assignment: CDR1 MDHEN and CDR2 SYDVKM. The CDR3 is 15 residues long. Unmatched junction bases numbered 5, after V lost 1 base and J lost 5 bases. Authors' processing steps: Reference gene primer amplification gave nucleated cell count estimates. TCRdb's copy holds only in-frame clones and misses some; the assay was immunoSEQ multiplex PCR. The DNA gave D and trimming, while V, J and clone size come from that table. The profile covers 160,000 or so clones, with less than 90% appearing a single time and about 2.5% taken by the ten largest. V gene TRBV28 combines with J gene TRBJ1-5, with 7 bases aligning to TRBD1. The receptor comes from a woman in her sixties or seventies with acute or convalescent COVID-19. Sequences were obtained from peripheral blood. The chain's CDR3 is CASSLSYRGDQPQHF. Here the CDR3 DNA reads TGTGCCAGCAGTTTATCGTACAGGGGAGATCAGCCCCAGCATTTT.